The clone carrying this TCR beta chain was seen a handful of times. No antigen is known for it. Use of 60 Vbeta and 13 Jbeta primers characterized the PCR. This table comes from immunoSEQ multiplex PCR, and its TCRdb copy is limited to in-frame clones, with some not included. This table has around 120,000 clones, 50% to 70% appearing once. The sample is drawn from a study of cytomegalovirus exposure and HLA in healthy donors. Points from the study as a whole: In a later analysis, most CMV-associated TCR beta chains appeared HLA-restricted. Further analysis was carried out later, and it showed several of the most significant clusters appearing linked to common viral pathogens.

Germline V CDR1 and CDR2: SGHRS, YFSETQ. The CDR3 covers 16 residues. V shed 4 bases and J shed 8 bases, with 21 bases lying between them. The gene calls are TRBV5-1 and TRBJ1-4; possible D gene TRBD1, 6 bases. The TCR originated in a woman between 35 and 50 years old in good health and CMV-seropositive. The source material was PBMCs. The chain's CDR3 is CASSAQGLGLGEKLFF. The CDR3, as DNA: TGCGCCAGCAGCGCCCAGGGGTTGGGCCTCGGGGAAAAACTGTTTTTT.